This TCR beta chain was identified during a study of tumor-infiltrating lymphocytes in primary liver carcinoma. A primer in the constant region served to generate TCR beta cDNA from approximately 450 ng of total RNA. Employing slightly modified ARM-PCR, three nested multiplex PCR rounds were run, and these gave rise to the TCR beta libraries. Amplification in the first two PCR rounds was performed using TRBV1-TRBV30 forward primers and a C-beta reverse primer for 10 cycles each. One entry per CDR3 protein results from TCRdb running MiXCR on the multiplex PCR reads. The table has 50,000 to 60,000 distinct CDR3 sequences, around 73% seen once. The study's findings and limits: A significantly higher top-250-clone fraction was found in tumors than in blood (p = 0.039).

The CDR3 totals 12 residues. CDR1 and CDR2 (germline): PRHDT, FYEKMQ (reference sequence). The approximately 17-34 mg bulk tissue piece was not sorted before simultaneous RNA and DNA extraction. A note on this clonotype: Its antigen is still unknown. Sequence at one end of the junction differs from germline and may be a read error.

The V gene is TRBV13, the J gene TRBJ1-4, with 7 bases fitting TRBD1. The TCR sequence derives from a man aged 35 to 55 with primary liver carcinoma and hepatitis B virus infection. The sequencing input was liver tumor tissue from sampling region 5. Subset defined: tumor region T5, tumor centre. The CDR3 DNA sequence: TGTGCCAGTAGCCCTAACAGGGGAAAAGTGTTTTTT. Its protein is CASSPNRGKVFF.